This T cell receptor (beta chain) came from a study of blood T cell repertoires in COVID-19. Data came from immunoSEQ multiplex PCR; TCRdb stores just in-frame clones and leaves some out. The sample lists about 35,000 clones; around 80% were seen once. The germline V gene has CDR1 MGHRA and CDR2 YSYEKL. This CDR3 region has 16 residues. Trimming took 5 bases from V and 2 from J, leaving 16 bases between them. The sequence was obtained from a man aged 55-75 years in a cohort sampled during active COVID-19. The sample comprised peripheral blood. The J gene is TRBJ1-3, the V gene TRBV4-1; a weak D match, TRBD1 (5 bases). The DNA of the CDR3 is TGCGCCAGCAGCTTGCTATATGGGGGGACTGGAAACACCATATATTTT. Encoded protein: CASSLLYGGTGNTIYF.